The clone carrying this T cell receptor beta chain has a single count. Its antigen is undetermined. Measured with immunoSEQ multiplex PCR; TCRdb has only the in-frame clones, and not every one. The sample has roughly 32,000 clones; 87% are singletons. This record belongs to a study of multiple sclerosis patients with progressive multifocal leukoencephalopathy. Study-wide points: Clones expanded at PML were already present before and during natalizumab. Less diverse TRB repertoires were suggested in most PML patients.

As to time point: time of PML onset. Between roughly 16 and 60 months of natalizumab therapy passed before PML developed in these natalizumab-treated patients. Prior interferon beta treatment was universal, and the PML patients were all female. The germline V gene encodes CDR1 MGHRA and CDR2 YSYEKL. V was pared by 3 bases and J by 8 bases, with 24 bases of the junction left unmatched. This CDR3 spans 21 amino acids. The starting material was PBMCs, obtained from a patient treated with natalizumab. The sequence derives from a human donor with progressive multifocal leukoencephalopathy. The genes are TRBV4-1 and TRBJ2-1; the match to TRBD1 covers 11 bases. CDR3 nucleotides: TGCGCCAGCAGCCAGGCGGCGGAGAGGACAGGGGGCGCCGCGGGGGGCTATGAGCAGTTCTTC. It specifies CASSQAAERTGGAAGGYEQFF.